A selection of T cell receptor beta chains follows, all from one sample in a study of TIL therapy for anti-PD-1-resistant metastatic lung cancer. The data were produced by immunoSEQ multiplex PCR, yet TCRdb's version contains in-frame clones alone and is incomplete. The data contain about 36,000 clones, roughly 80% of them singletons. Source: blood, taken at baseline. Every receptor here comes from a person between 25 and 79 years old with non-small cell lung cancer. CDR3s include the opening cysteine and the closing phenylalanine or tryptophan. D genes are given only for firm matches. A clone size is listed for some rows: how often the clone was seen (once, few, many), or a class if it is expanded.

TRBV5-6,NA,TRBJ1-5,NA,CASSLGQGQMSQHF,TGTGCCAGCAGCTTGGGGCAGGGGCAAATGTCCCAGCATTTT
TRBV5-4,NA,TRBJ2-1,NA,CASSLEGLSSQFF,TGTGCCAGCAGCTTGGAGGGTCTGTCTTCGCAGTTCTTC
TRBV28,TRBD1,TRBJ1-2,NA,CASAAGTAYRPSYGYTF,TGTGCCAGCGCTGCCGGGACAGCCTACAGACCGTCCTATGGCTACACCTTC
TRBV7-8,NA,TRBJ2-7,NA,CASSLDPYEQYF,TGTGCCAGCAGCCTAGACCCCTACGAGCAGTACTTC
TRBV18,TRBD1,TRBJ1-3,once,CASSPTRGRFGNTIYF,TGTGCCAGCTCACCAACCAGGGGGCGTTTTGGAAACACCATATATTTT
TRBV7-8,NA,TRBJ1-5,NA,CASSRNKNSNQPQHF,TGTGCCAGCAGCCGAAACAAAAATAGCAATCAGCCCCAGCATTTT
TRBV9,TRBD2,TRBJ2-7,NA,CASSPGTNSYEQYF,TGTGCCAGCAGCCCTGGGACTAACTCCTACGAGCAGTACTTC
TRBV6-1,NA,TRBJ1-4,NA,CASSEGPVGEKLFF,TGTGCCAGCAGTGAAGGGCCCGTTGGGGAAAAACTGTTTTTT
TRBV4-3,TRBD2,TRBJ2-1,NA,CASSWGVAGAGNEQFF,TGCGCCAGCAGCTGGGGAGTCGCGGGAGCAGGTAATGAGCAGTTCTTC
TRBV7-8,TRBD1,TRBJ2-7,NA,CASSLRQGGYEQYF,TGTGCCAGCAGCTTACGACAGGGTGGTTACGAGCAGTACTTC
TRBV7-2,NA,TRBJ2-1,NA,CASSRASWASSHNEQFF,TGTGCCAGCAGCCGAGCGTCCTGGGCTAGCAGTCACAATGAGCAGTTCTTC